The rows below give T cell receptor beta chains drawn from one sample of a study of identical twins. Using its own MiXCR run on the 5' RACE reads, TCRdb lists one record per CDR3 protein. The sample yields around 200,000 distinct CDR3 sequences, around 10% seen once. The sequencing sample was made of memory (CD45RO+) T cells sorted from blood. The receptors come from a woman aged 18-30 years in good health. CDR3s include the opening cysteine and the closing phenylalanine or tryptophan. The D gene is left open where the match is weak. Clone size, where shown, is once, few, many, or a class for clones that have expanded.

>NA|NA|TRBV4-2|TRBJ1-5
TGTGCCAGCAGCCAAGAGGGGGCTAGCAATCAGCCCCAGCATTTT
CASSQEGASNQPQHF
>NA|TRBD1|TRBV12-3/TRBV12-4|TRBJ1-3
TGTGCCAGCAGTCCGCAGGGGGTCAACACCATATATTTT
CASSPQGVNTIYF
>many|NA|TRBV12-3/TRBV12-4|TRBJ2-5
TGTGCCAGCGGCGAAGACTGGGTCCAAGAGACCCAGTACTTC
CASGEDWVQETQYF
>few|NA|TRBV15|TRBJ1-5
TGTGCCACCAGCCTGTCGGAGCAGCCCCAGCATTTT
CATSLSEQPQHF
>NA|TRBD2|TRBV20-1|TRBJ2-7
TGCAGTGCATCCCCCGGAGGAAGCGGGAGGGCCGGCGAGCAGTACTTC
CSASPGGSGRAGEQYF
>few|NA|TRBV3-1|TRBJ2-3
TGTGCCAGCAGCCAAGAAAAGAGCTTTAATACGCAGTATTTT
CASSQEKSFNTQYF
>NA|NA|TRBV3-1|TRBJ1-2
TGTGCCAGCAGCCAAGACAGGACGCCATCCTATGGCTACACCTTC
CASSQDRTPSYGYTF
>many|NA|TRBV29-1|TRBJ1-1
TGCAGCGTACAGGGTAGTCGAGGGAGCACTGAAGCTTTCTTT
CSVQGSRGSTEAFF
>few|TRBD2|TRBV5-7|TRBJ2-1
TGTGCCAGCAGCTTACCCCGCTCGGCTAGCGGGAGGGTAGGGTACAATGAGCAGTTCTTC
CASSLPRSASGRVGYNEQFF
>NA|NA|TRBV5-1|TRBJ2-1
TGCGCCAGCAGCCTAACCGGGACCCCCCTCGGATATTACAATGAGCAGTTCTTC
CASSLTGTPLGYYNEQFF
>many|NA|TRBV12-3/TRBV12-4|TRBJ2-7
TGTGCCAGCAGTTCCGCTAGTGGCGAGCAGTACTTC
CASSSASGEQYF
>few|TRBD1|TRBV20-1|TRBJ2-5
TGCAGTGCGGTCCTAGGGGGCAGAGAGACCCAGTACTTC
CSAVLGGRETQYF
>few|NA|TRBV18|TRBJ2-7
TGTGCCAGCTCATCCCATTCCCCCGGGACCGCATCCTACGAGCAGTACTTC
CASSSHSPGTASYEQYF
>NA|NA|TRBV6-5|TRBJ2-7
TGTGCCAGCAGTTACTCGGGACCACAGGGCGAGCAGTACTTC
CASSYSGPQGEQYF
>NA|TRBD2|TRBV7-9|TRBJ2-1
TGTGCCAGCAGCTTCCAGCGGGGGGGCTGCGATGAGCAGTTCTTC
CASSFQRGGCDEQFF
>many|TRBD1|TRBV14|TRBJ2-3
TGTGCCAGCAGCCAAGGACAGGGGCGTGATTTAGATACGCAGTATTTT
CASSQGQGRDLDTQYF
>NA|NA|TRBV5-8|TRBJ2-5
TGTGCCAGCAGCTTGTCCCGTACCTCCCGAGAGACCCAGTACTTC
CASSLSRTSRETQYF
>NA|NA|TRBV3-1|TRBJ2-1
TGTGCCAGCAGCCACCTAGCGAAGAATGAGCAGTTCTTC
CASSHLAKNEQFF
>once|NA|TRBV21-1|TRBJ2-5
TGTGCCATCAGCAAAAGGGGGACACATCAAGAGACCCAGTACTTC
CAISKRGTHQETQYF